The entry that follows covers one TCR beta chain sequence. Deletions cut 5 bases from V and 8 bases from J, with 24 bases between. CDR3 length equals 15 residues. The germline V gene encodes CDR1 GTSNPN and CDR2 SVGIG (reference sequence). Measured with immunoSEQ multiplex PCR; TCRdb has only the in-frame clones, and not every one. The repertoire holds some 410,000 clones, with 80% to 95% as singletons. This record belongs to a study of control samples from healthy donors and cancer patients. Sequencing input: PBMCs. The receptor was derived from a man between 40 and 49 years old with head and neck cancer. The chain joins TRBV30 to TRBJ1-2, with D tentatively TRBD1 (5 bases). The CDR3 is CAWGTPGFEVGGYTF. The CDR3 region has the DNA TGTGCCTGGGGGACCCCGGGATTCGAGGTGGGGGGCTACACCTTC.